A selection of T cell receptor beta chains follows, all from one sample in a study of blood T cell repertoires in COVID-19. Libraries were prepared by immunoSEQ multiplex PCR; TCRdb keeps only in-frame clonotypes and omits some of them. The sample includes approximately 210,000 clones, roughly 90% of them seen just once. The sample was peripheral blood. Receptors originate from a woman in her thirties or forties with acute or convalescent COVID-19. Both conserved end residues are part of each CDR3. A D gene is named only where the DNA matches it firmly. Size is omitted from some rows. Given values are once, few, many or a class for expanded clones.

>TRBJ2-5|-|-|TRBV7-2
CASSPARGAQETQYF
TGTGCCAGCAGCCCCGCCCGGGGGGCCCAAGAGACCCAGTACTTC
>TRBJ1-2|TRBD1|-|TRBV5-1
CASSLVRAGQAVKPDGYTF
TGCGCCAGCAGCTTGGTAAGGGCGGGACAGGCCGTTAAGCCCGATGGCTACACCTTC
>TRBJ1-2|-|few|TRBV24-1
CATSVTGRGNYGYTF
TGTGCCACCAGTGTCACCGGCCGAGGGAACTATGGCTACACCTTC
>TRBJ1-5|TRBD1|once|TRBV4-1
CASSPGTAISNQPQHF
TGCGCCAGCAGCCCTGGGACAGCTATTAGCAATCAGCCCCAGCATTTT
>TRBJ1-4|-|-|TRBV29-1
CSVRATDEKLFF
TGCAGCGTACGAGCGACCGATGAAAAACTGTTTTTT
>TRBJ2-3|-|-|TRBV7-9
CASSLAASTDTQYF
TGTGCCAGCAGCTTAGCGGCTAGCACAGATACGCAGTATTTT
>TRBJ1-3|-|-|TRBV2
CAGFSEDTIYF
TGTGCCGGCTTCTCCGAGGACACCATATATTTT
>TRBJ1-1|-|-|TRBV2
CASSDKGVNTEAFF
TGTGCCAGCAGTGACAAGGGGGTGAACACTGAAGCTTTCTTT
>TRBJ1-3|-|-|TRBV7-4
CASSHTSSSTIYF
TGTGCCAGCAGCCATACGAGTAGCAGCACCATATATTTT
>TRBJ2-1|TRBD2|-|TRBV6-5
CATRPGLAGNNEQFF
TGTGCCACCCGACCGGGACTAGCGGGGAACAATGAGCAGTTCTTC
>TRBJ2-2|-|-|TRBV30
CAWTEVTGELFF
TGTGCCTGGACGGAGGTGACCGGGGAGCTGTTTTTT
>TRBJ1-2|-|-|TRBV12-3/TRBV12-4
CASSLGTNYGYTF
TGTGCCAGCAGTTTAGGGACAAACTATGGCTACACCTTC
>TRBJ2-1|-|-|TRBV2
CASIDDQGGAYEQFF
TGTGCCAGCATTGATGACCAGGGGGGCGCTTATGAGCAGTTCTTC
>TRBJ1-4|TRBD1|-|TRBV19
CASSMSQGAREKLFF
TGTGCCAGTAGTATGTCACAGGGGGCGCGTGAAAAACTGTTTTTT
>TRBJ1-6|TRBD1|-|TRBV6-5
CASSPRTGLNSPLHF
TGTGCCAGCAGTCCCCGGACAGGGCTGAATTCACCCCTCCACTTT
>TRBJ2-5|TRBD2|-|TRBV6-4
CASSTGGGEETQYF
TGTGCCAGCTCGACCGGCGGGGGTGAGGAGACCCAGTACTTC
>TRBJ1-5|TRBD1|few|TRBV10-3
CAISELGQGNQPQHF
TGTGCCATCAGTGAGCTAGGACAGGGAAACCAGCCCCAGCATTTT
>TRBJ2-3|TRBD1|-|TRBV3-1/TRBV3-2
CASSQVGTGTDTQYF
TGTGCCAGCAGCCAAGTAGGGACAGGCACAGATACGCAGTATTTT
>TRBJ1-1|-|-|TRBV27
CASSYLTPGNTEAFF
TGTGCCAGCAGTTATTTAACACCGGGGAACACTGAAGCTTTCTTT
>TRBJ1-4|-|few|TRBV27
CASRKDRGNEKLFF
TGTGCCAGCAGGAAGGACAGAGGCAATGAAAAACTGTTTTTT
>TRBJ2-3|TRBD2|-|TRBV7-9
CASSLALGGGATGTDTQYF
TGTGCCAGCAGCTTAGCCTTGGGCGGGGGGGCCACTGGCACAGATACGCAGTATTTT
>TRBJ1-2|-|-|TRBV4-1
CASSQDPGPYGYTF
TGCGCCAGCAGCCAAGATCCAGGTCCTTATGGCTACACCTTC
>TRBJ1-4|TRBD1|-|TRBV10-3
CAIRSGQGFYNEKLFF
TGTGCCATCAGATCGGGACAGGGCTTCTACAATGAAAAACTGTTTTTT
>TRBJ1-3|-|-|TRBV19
CASSIHPDSRGAGNTIYF
TGTGCCAGTAGTATTCACCCGGACAGTCGTGGTGCTGGAAACACCATATATTTT
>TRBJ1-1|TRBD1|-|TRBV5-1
CASSLTNDRGAEAFF
TGCGCCAGCAGCCTAACTAACGACAGGGGCGCTGAAGCTTTCTTT
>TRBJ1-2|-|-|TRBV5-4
CASSLDRNGYTF
TGTGCCAGCAGCCTCGACAGGAATGGCTACACCTTC
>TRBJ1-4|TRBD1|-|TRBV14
CASSRTGGSEKLFF
TGTGCCAGCAGCCGGACAGGGGGCTCCGAAAAACTGTTTTTT
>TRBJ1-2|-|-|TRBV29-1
CSVSLGQYGYTF
TGCAGCGTTTCCCTGGGGCAATATGGCTACACCTTC
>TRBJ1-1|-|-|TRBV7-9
CASSHRQSEAFF
TGTGCCAGCAGCCATCGACAGAGTGAAGCTTTCTTT
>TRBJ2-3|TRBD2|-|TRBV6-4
CASSPSGLAGISTDTQYF
TGTGCCAGCAGTCCCTCGGGACTAGCGGGTATTAGCACAGATACGCAGTATTTT
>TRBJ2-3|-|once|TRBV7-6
CASSFSSEDVTDTQYF
TGTGCCAGCAGCTTCTCCAGCGAGGATGTCACAGATACGCAGTATTTT
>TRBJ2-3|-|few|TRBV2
CASRSAGGTDTQYF
TGTGCCAGCAGATCCGCGGGTGGCACAGATACGCAGTATTTT
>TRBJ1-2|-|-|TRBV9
CASSVEGRAVTNYGYTF
TGTGCCAGCAGCGTAGAAGGGAGGGCAGTGACCAACTATGGCTACACCTTC
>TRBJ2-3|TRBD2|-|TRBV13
CASSPTGTRGADTQYF
TGTGCCAGCAGCCCCACCGGGACTAGAGGTGCGGATACGCAGTATTTT
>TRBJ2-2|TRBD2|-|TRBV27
CASSLWGGTGELFF
TGTGCCAGCAGTTTATGGGGGGGGACCGGGGAGCTGTTTTTT